These 32 T cell receptor beta chains were all obtained from the same sample, sequenced in a study of blood T cell repertoires in COVID-19. Sequencing was performed with immunoSEQ multiplex PCR; in TCRdb, only in-frame clones are kept and a portion is missing. The repertoire holds around 110,000 clones, with around 80% as singletons. Source material: peripheral blood. The receptors shown here come from a man at least 80 years old with COVID-19, enrolled during active disease.

This clone occurred once. CDR3: CASSYQGRAGANVLTF. The CDR3 coding sequence is TGTGCCAGCAGCTACCAGGGGAGGGCTGGGGCCAACGTCCTGACTTTC. The chain couples TRBV9 to TRBJ2-6; TRBD2 is a possible D gene (7 bases). Germline-derived CDR1 and CDR2 are SGDLS and YYNGEE. CDR3 length: 16 amino acids. V dropped 4 bases and J dropped 2 bases, with 13 bases sitting between them.

The rearrangement uses TRBV2 and TRBJ2-1; 7 nucleotides agree with TRBD2. Trimming took 2 bases from V and 3 from J; bases not matched to a gene: 7. The CDR3 has 16 amino acids. Germline CDR1 reads SNHLY; CDR2 reads FYNNEI. This CDR3 is CASSEKGRESYNEQFF. DNA of the CDR3: TGTGCCAGCAGTGAAAAGGGGCGGGAGAGCTACAATGAGCAGTTCTTC. The full variable domain, in which reference TRBV2 and TRBJ2-1 provide the parts outside the CDR3, is EPEVTQTPSHQVTQMGQEVILRCVPISNHLYFYWYRQILGQKVEFLVSFYNNEISEKSEIFDDQFSVERPDGSNFTLKIRSTKLEDSAMYFCASSEKGRESYNEQFFGPGTRLTVL.

CDR3: CAISGGLVGKNTGELFF. The CDR3 DNA sequence: TGTGCCATCAGTGGCGGACTAGTCGGGAAGAACACCGGGGAGCTGTTTTTT. V is TRBV10-3 and J is TRBJ2-2, with 7 bases aligning to TRBD2. Germline V gives CDR1 ENHRY, CDR2 SYGVKD. V was pared by 4 bases and J by 1 base, with 9 bases of the junction left unmatched. This CDR3 spans 17 amino acids.

This clone was picked up a small number of times. The rearrangement links TRBV7-8 to TRBJ1-3; 8 bases are shared with TRBD1. CDR1 is SGHVS, CDR2 FQNEAQ, per germline. Trimming removed 5 bases from V and 0 bases from J; junction bases left unmatched: 6. The CDR3 covers 16 residues. CDR3 DNA sequence: TGTGCCAGCAGCCAGGGACAGGCCGTCTCTGGAAACACCATATATTTT. Its protein product is CASSQGQAVSGNTIYF. The variable domain in full, with the rest retrieved from reference TRBV7-8 and TRBJ1-3, is GAGVSQSPRYKVAKRGQDVALRCDPISGHVSLFWYQQALGQGPEFLTYFQNEAQLDKSGLPSDRFFAERPEGSVSTLKIQRTQQEDSAVYLCASSQGQAVSGNTIYFGEGSWLTVV.

As regards this clone: The sample has other DNA sequences that encode this CDR3 too. Written as DNA, the CDR3 is TGTGCCAGTAGTTCAATCGGCTACGAGCAGTACTTC. Its translation is CASSSIGYEQYF. The chain employs TRBV19 and TRBJ2-7; D remains ambiguous. The CDR3 extends over 12 amino acids. CDR1 and CDR2 from the germline V gene are LNHDA and SQIVND (reference sequence). V lost 5 bases to trimming and J lost 3 bases, with 8 bases between them.

This chain joins TRBV9 and TRBJ2-1, with D possibly matching TRBD2 (5 bases). CDR1 is SGDLS, CDR2 YYNGEE, per germline. CDR3 length: 11 amino acids. Trimming left V 4 bases short and J 9 bases short, with 8 bases between. DNA of the CDR3: TGTGCCAGCAGCCCGGGATTTGAGCAGTTCTTC. It specifies CASSPGFEQFF.

The rearrangement links TRBV4-2 to TRBJ1-5; tentatively, D is TRBD1 (5 bases). Germline V gene data show CDR1 as LGHNA and CDR2 as YNFKEQ. V was pared by 1 base and J by 0 bases, with 13 bases between. The CDR3 is 17 residues long. The chain's CDR3 is CASSQVAGKISNQPQHF. CDR3 DNA: TGTGCCAGCAGCCAAGTAGCAGGGAAGATTAGCAATCAGCCCCAGCATTTT.

The chain uses TRBV5-8 and TRBJ1-6, with a tentative D call TRBD1 (6 bases). The V end lost 4 bases, the J end lost 7 bases, and 15 bases lay between the germline ends. The CDR3 is 15 amino acids. Per germline, CDR1 SGHTS and CDR2 YDEGEE. The CDR3: CASSTWGRGNSPLHF. As DNA, the CDR3 is TGTGCCAGCAGCACCTGGGGCAGGGGAAATTCACCCCTCCACTTT.

The genes are TRBV7-9 and TRBJ1-2; D is unresolved. V gave up 5 bases and J gave up 7 bases, with 11 bases separating them. The CDR3 is 12 residues long. Germline V gives CDR1 SEHNR, CDR2 FQNEAQ (reference sequence). CDR3 nucleotides: TGTGCCAGCAGCCCGCATGGAGGTGGCTACACCTTC. This codes for CASSPHGGGYTF.

The chain links TRBV11-2 to TRBJ2-7; TRBD2 agrees at 10 bases. J was trimmed by 7 bases and V by 3 bases; bases with no gene match: 9. There are 15 residues in the CDR3. Germline CDR1 is SGHAT and CDR2 is FQNNGV. CDR3: CASSFLAGAVGEQYF. In nucleotides, the CDR3 is TGTGCCAGCAGCTTTCTAGCGGGAGCCGTGGGGGAGCAGTACTTC.

This chain uses TRBV9 with TRBJ2-2; a weak D match, TRBD2 (5 bases). This CDR3 region has 19 residues. V was cut by 2 bases and J by 5 bases, with 25 bases left in between. Germline V gives CDR1 SGDLS, CDR2 YYNGEE. The CDR3 sequence is CASSVGNPGKTWDTGELFF. DNA of the CDR3: TGTGCCAGCAGCGTCGGTAATCCGGGAAAAACTTGGGATACCGGGGAGCTGTTTTTT. Using reference TRBV9 and TRBJ2-2 for the parts outside the CDR3, the full variable domain is DSGVTQTPKHLITATGQRVTLRCSPRSGDLSVYWYQQSLDQGLQFLIQYYNGEERAKGNILERFSAQQFPDLHSELNLSSLELGDSALYFCASSVGNPGKTWDTGELFFGEGSRLTVL.

This chain links TRBV7-9 with TRBJ2-7, with D perhaps TRBD2 (6 bases). Germline assignment: CDR1 SEHNR and CDR2 FQNEAQ (reference sequence). V lost 1 base and J lost 7, with 8 bases in between. This CDR3 comprises 12 residues. In DNA form, the CDR3 reads TGTGCCAGCAGCTTAGGCGGGGAGGAGCAGTACTTC. It translates to CASSLGGEEQYF.

V is TRBV5-5 and J is TRBJ2-7; the D is unclear. CDR3 length: 15 residues. Germline V gives CDR1 SGHKS, CDR2 YYEKEE (reference sequence). V lost 0 bases and J 3 bases, leaving 13 bases between the germline ends. The CDR3 DNA sequence: TGTGCCAGCAGCTTGGGAAGACAAGTCTACTACGAGCAGTACTTC. It translates to CASSLGRQVYYEQYF.

The V and J genes are TRBV28 and TRBJ2-7; TRBD1 matches 8 bases. CDR3 size: 13 residues. Looked up from germline, CDR1 is MDHEN and CDR2 is SYDVKM. With V trimmed by 6 bases and J by 2 bases, 3 bases remained unmatched. The CDR3 DNA is TGTGCCAGCAGGACAGGGGCCCCCTACGAGCAGTACTTC. It translates to CASRTGAPYEQYF.

CDR3 in amino acids: CASSLGGARSTEAFF. The CDR3 DNA is TGTGCCAGCAGTTTAGGGGGGGCGCGGAGTACTGAAGCTTTCTTT. V is TRBV28 and J is TRBJ1-1, with D possibly TRBD1 on 6 matching bases. The CDR3 has 15 residues. Germline V gene data show CDR1 as MDHEN and CDR2 as SYDVKM. Trimming removed 2 bases at V and 5 bases at J, with 15 bases between.

The chain carries TRBV2 and TRBJ1-2, with D possibly TRBD1 on 5 matching bases. Germline V gives CDR1 SNHLY, CDR2 FYNNEI. V was pared by 3 bases and J by 6 bases, with 11 bases between. The CDR3 extends over 13 amino acids. The CDR3 sequence is CASSDQGRNGYTF. The CDR3 bases are TGTGCCAGCAGTGACCAGGGTAGGAATGGCTACACCTTC.

This clone was observed at least ten times. J is TRBJ2-7 and V is TRBV5-1, with TRBD2 identical over 7 bases. Trimming at V came to 1 base and at J to 5 bases, leaving 6 bases not matched to a gene. The length of the CDR3 is 14 residues. The germline gives CDR1 SGHRS, CDR2 YFSETQ. The CDR3 loop reads CASSLNGRFDEQYF. As DNA, the CDR3 is TGCGCCAGCAGCTTGAACGGGAGGTTCGACGAGCAGTACTTC. The variable domain in full, completed from reference TRBV5-1 and TRBJ2-7, reads KAGVTQTPRYLIKTRGQQVTLSCSPISGHRSVSWYQQTPGQGLQFLFEYFSETQRNKGNFPGRFSGRQFSNSRSEMNVSTLELGDSALYLCASSLNGRFDEQYFGPGTRLTVT.

V usage is TRBV18 and J usage is TRBJ2-5; D remains unclear. V dropped 0 bases and J dropped 2 bases, with 7 bases sitting between them. Germline V gene sequence: CDR1 KGHSH, CDR2 LQKENI. The CDR3 consists of 14 residues. The CDR3: CASSPPSAQETQYF. The DNA of the CDR3 is TGTGCCAGCTCACCACCAAGCGCACAAGAGACCCAGTACTTC.

This chain joins TRBV6-6 and TRBJ1-4, with no clear D. This CDR3 contains 15 residues. The germline V gene has CDR1 MNHNY and CDR2 SVGAGI (reference sequence). V was trimmed by 5 bases and J by 8 bases, leaving 18 bases between them. The CDR3 DNA follows: TGTGCCAGCAGTCAAACACTCCTTGGGGAGGAAAAACTGTTTTTT. This codes for CASSQTLLGEEKLFF.

The chain employs TRBV7-2 and TRBJ2-7, with 8 bases matching TRBD2. Per germline, CDR1 SGHTA and CDR2 FQGNSA. This CDR3 region has 15 residues. The J segment lost 0 bases and the V segment lost 1 base, leaving 2 bases of the junction unmatched. Here the CDR3 reads CASSLELAVSYEQYF. The CDR3 DNA follows: TGTGCCAGCAGCTTAGAACTAGCGGTCTCCTACGAGCAGTACTTC.

The chain couples TRBV7-2 to TRBJ2-4; 14 bases align to TRBD2. Germline CDR1 SGHTA, CDR2 FQGNSA. Germline trimming cut 5 bases from V and 7 bases from J; bases unmatched to any gene: 7. This CDR3 has 16 residues. The CDR3 bases are TGTGCCAGCAGCGTCGGACTAGCGGGAGGTGGGAACATTCAGTACTTC. Translation gives CASSVGLAGGGNIQYF.

The chain combines TRBV7-2 with TRBJ2-7; TRBD2 matches at 9 bases. The CDR3 extends over 15 amino acids. The germline CDR1 and CDR2 sequences are SGHTA and FQGNSA. V lost 2 bases and J lost 0; bases outside the gene matches: 2. CDR3 DNA sequence: TGTGCCAGCAGCTTATCTAGCGGGGACTCCTACGAGCAGTACTTC. It translates to CASSLSSGDSYEQYF.

This chain connects TRBV13 to TRBJ2-1, with 12 bases aligning to TRBD2. The CDR3 sequence is 16 residues long. The V segment lost 7 bases and the J segment 4 bases; nucleotides outside the gene matches: 8. Germline V lookup: CDR1 PRHDT, CDR2 FYEKMQ (reference sequence). Here the CDR3 DNA reads TGTGCCAGCAAGTCGTTTGGACTAGCGGGATACAATGAGCAGTTCTTC. As protein: CASKSFGLAGYNEQFF.

The J gene is TRBJ2-3, the V gene TRBV7-2; D ambiguous. Trimming shortened V by 5 bases and J by 3 bases, and 6 bases separated the two germline ends. The CDR3 sequence is 12 residues long. The germline gives CDR1 SGHTA, CDR2 FQGNSA. CDR3 amino acids: CASSPVTDTQYF. The CDR3 nucleotides are TGTGCCAGCAGCCCCGTAACAGATACGCAGTATTTT.

The gene calls are TRBV14 and TRBJ1-6; 9 bases are shared with TRBD1. The germline gives CDR1 SGHDN, CDR2 FVKESK. Trimming cost V 3 bases and J 11 bases; bases outside gene matches: 8. The CDR3 runs to 15 residues. The CDR3 sequence is CASSHPGQGTTPLHF. CDR3 DNA: TGTGCCAGCAGCCATCCGGGACAGGGCACGACACCCCTCCACTTT.

There are many counts of this clone. The V and J genes are TRBV27 and TRBJ1-2; TRBD1 agrees at 7 bases. This CDR3 region has 13 residues. Per the germline V gene, CDR1 is MNHEY and CDR2 is SMNVEV (reference sequence). Trimming at V came to 5 bases and at J to 4 bases, leaving 4 bases not matched to a gene. The CDR3 sequence: CASSRTGGYGYTF. In DNA form, the CDR3 reads TGTGCCAGCAGTCGGACAGGAGGCTATGGCTACACCTTC.

This clone showed up just a few times. This rearrangement joins TRBV2 to TRBJ1-1; TRBD1 matches 7 bases. CDR3 size: 14 residues. J lost 5 bases, V lost 3 bases, and 6 bases had no gene match. The germline CDR1 and CDR2 sequences are SNHLY and FYNNEI. The CDR3 DNA reads as TGTGCCAGCAGTGATCAGAGGGGGCTTACTGAAGCTTTCTTT. The encoded protein is CASSDQRGLTEAFF.

This chain links TRBV4-1 with TRBJ2-4; 9 bases match TRBD1. Losses at the gene ends were 6 bases for V and 5 bases for J; bases not matched to a gene: 8. CDR1 is MGHRA and CDR2 is YSYEKL in the germline V gene. The CDR3 contains 15 residues. As DNA, the CDR3 is TGCGCCAGCAGTTCGAGGGACAGGGTGCAAAACATTCAGTACTTC. Translation: CASSSRDRVQNIQYF.

For the CDR3, the DNA is TGTGCCAGCAGTTACGGGACAGGGATTCAGCCCCAGCATTTT. Residues: CASSYGTGIQPQHF. The rearrangement joins TRBV6-2 or TRBV6-3 to TRBJ1-5; TRBD1 matches 9 bases. Germline lookup yields CDR1 MNHEY and CDR2 SVGEGT. The V and J ends lost 2 bases and 6 bases, in that order; junction bases with no gene match: 2. The CDR3 consists of 14 residues.

This clone was detected only a few times. The CDR3 region has the DNA TGTGCCACCAGCGACAGGGGGGGCAATCAGCCCCAGCATTTT. It translates to CATSDRGGNQPQHF. The chain couples TRBV24-1 to TRBJ1-5; 9 bases line up with TRBD1. Germline loops: CDR1 KGHDR, CDR2 SFDVKD. Losses at the gene ends were 7 bases for V and 2 bases for J; bases not matched to a gene: 2. This CDR3 has 14 amino acids.

In regard to this clone: A junction end diverges from the germline sequence, so it may reflect a read error. This chain uses TRBV11-1 with TRBJ2-1; 10 nucleotides agree with TRBD2. The CDR3 contains 14 residues. Germline CDR1 SGHAT, CDR2 FQDESV (reference sequence). The CDR3 region is CASSLAGAYNEQFF. The DNA for the CDR3 is TGTGCCAGCAGCCTAGCGGGAGCCTACAATGAGCAGTTCTTC. The full variable domain, with the rest looked up from reference TRBV11-1 and TRBJ2-1, is EAEVAQSPRYKITEKSQAVAFWCDPISGHATLYWYRQILGQGPELLVQFQDESVVDDSQLPKDRFSAERLKGVDSTLKIQPAELGDSAMYLCASSLAGAYNEQFFGPGTRLTVL.

This rearrangement joins TRBV2 to TRBJ2-1, with 10 bases fitting TRBD2. This CDR3 has 15 amino acids. After removal of 7 bases from V and 5 bases from J, the junction contained 8 bases not matched to a gene. CDR1 and CDR2 from the germline V gene are SNHLY and FYNNEI. CDR3: CASNGLAEGDNEQFF. In DNA, the CDR3 is TGTGCCAGCAACGGACTAGCGGAGGGGGACAATGAGCAGTTCTTC.